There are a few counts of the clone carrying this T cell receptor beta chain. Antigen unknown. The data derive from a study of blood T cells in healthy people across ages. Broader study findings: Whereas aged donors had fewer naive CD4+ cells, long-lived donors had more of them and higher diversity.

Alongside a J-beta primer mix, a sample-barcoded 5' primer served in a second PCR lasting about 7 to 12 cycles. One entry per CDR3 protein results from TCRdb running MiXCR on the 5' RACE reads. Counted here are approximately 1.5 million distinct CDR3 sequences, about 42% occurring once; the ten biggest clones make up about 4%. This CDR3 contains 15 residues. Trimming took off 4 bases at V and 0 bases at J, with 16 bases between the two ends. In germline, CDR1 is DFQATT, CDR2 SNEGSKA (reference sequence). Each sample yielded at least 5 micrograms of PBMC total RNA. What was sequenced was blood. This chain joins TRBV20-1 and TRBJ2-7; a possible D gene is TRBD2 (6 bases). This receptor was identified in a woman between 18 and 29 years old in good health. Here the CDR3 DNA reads TGCAGTGCTAATGCCGTGGAGGGAAGCTCCTACGAGCAGTACTTC. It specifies CSANAVEGSSYEQYF.